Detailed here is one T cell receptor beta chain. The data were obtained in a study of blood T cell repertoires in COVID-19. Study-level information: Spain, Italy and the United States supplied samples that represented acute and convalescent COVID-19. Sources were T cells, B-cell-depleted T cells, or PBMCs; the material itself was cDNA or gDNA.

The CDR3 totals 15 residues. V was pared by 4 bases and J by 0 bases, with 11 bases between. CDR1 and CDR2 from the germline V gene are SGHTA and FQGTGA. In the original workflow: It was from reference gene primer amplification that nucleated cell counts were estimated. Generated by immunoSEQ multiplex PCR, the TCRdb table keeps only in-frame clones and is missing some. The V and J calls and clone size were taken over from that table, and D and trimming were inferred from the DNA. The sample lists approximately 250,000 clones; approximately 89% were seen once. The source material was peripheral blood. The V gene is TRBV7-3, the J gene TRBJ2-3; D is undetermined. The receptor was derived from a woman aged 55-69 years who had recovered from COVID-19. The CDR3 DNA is TGTGCCAGCAGCTCCCGCATTACTAGCACAGATACGCAGTATTTT. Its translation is CASSSRITSTDTQYF.